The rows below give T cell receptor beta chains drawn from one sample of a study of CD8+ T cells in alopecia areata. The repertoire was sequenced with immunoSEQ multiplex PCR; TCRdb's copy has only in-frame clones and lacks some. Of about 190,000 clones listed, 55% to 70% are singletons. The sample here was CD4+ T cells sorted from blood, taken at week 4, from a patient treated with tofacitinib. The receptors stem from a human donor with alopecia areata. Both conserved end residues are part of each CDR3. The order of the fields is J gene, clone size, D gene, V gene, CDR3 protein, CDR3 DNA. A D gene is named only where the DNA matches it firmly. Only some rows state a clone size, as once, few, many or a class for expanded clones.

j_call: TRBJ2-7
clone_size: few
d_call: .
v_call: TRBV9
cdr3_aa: CASSGGVGVGSYEQYF
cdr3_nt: TGTGCCAGCAGCGGCGGTGTGGGGGTGGGGTCCTACGAGCAGTACTTC

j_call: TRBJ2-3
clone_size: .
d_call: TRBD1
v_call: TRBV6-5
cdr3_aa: CASRDRGRADTQYF
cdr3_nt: TGTGCCAGCAGGGACAGGGGGAGGGCAGATACGCAGTATTTT

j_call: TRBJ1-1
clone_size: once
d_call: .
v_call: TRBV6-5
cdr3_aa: CASRKTVVAEAFF
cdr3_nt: TGTGCCAGCAGAAAAACGGTAGTTGCTGAAGCTTTCTTT

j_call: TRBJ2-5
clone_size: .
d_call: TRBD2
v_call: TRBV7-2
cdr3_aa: CASSFTSGEETQYF
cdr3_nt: TGTGCCAGCAGCTTTACTAGCGGGGAGGAGACCCAGTACTTC

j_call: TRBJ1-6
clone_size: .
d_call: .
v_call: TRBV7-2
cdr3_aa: CASSLWDGSPLHF
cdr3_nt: TGTGCCAGCAGCTTATGGGATGGATCACCCCTCCACTTT

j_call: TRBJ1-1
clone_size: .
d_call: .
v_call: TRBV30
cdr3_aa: CAWSAGMNTEAFF
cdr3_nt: TGTGCCTGGAGTGCAGGGATGAACACTGAAGCTTTCTTT

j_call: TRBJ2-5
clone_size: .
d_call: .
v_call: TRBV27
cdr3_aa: CASHSGLPGETQYF
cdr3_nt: TGTGCCAGCCATTCGGGCCTCCCCGGGGAGACCCAGTACTTC

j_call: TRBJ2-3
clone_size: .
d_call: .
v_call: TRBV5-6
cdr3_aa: CASSKSSSDTQYF
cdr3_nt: TGTGCCAGCAGCAAATCCTCGTCGGATACGCAGTATTTT

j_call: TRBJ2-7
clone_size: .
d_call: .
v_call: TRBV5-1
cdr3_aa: CASSLGPIEAYEQYF
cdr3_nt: TGCGCCAGCAGCTTGGGGCCCATCGAGGCCTACGAGCAGTACTTC

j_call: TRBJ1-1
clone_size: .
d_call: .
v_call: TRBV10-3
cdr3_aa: CAIRSSAGRNTEAFF
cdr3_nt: TGTGCCATCAGATCGTCGGCAGGGAGGAACACTGAAGCTTTCTTT

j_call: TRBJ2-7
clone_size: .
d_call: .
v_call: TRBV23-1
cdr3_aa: CATRKSEQYF
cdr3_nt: TGCGCCACCAGGAAGTCCGAGCAGTACTTC

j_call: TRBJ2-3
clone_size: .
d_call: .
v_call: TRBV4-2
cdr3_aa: CASSQNTDTQYF
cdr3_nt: TGTGCCAGCAGCCAAAACACAGATACGCAGTATTTT

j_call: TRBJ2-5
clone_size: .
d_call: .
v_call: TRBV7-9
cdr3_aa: CASSPQGQETQYF
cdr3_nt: TGTGCCAGCAGCCCACAGGGACAAGAGACCCAGTACTTC

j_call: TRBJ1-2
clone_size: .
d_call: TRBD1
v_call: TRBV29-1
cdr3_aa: CSVRQGDYGYTF
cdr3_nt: TGCAGCGTCAGACAGGGAGACTATGGCTACACCTTC

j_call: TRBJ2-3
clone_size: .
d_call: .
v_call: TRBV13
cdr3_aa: CASSPARWLSATQYF
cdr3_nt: TGTGCCAGCAGCCCAGCCCGCTGGTTAAGCGCCACGCAGTATTTT

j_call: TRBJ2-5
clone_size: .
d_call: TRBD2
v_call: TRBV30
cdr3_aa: CAWTSGGVETQYF
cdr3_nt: TGTGCCTGGACTAGCGGGGGGGTGGAGACCCAGTACTTC

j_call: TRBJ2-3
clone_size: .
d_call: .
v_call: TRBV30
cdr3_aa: CAWSGPGDTQYF
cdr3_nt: TGTGCCTGGAGCGGACCGGGGGATACGCAGTATTTT

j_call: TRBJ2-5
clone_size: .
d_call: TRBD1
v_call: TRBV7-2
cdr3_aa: CASSLVGTGGAETQYF
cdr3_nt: TGTGCCAGCAGCTTAGTCGGGACAGGGGGCGCGGAGACCCAGTACTTC

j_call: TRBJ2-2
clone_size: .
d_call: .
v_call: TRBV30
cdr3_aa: CAWSRPGELFF
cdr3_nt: TGTGCCTGGAGTAGGCCCGGGGAGCTGTTTTTT

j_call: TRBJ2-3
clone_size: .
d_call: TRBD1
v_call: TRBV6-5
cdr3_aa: CASRPTGVTDTQYF
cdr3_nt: TGTGCCAGCAGGCCGACAGGGGTCACAGATACGCAGTATTTT

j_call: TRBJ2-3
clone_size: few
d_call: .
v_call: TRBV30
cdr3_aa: CAWSVGSTDTQYF
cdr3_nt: TGTGCCTGGAGTGTTGGAAGCACAGATACGCAGTATTTT

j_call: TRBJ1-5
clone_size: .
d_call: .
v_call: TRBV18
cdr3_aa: CASSPDSYQPQHF
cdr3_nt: TGTGCCAGCTCACCCGATAGCTATCAGCCCCAGCATTTT

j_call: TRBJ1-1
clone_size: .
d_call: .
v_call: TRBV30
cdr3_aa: CAWSLGQHTEAFF
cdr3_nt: TGTGCCTGGAGTCTGGGACAACACACTGAAGCTTTCTTT

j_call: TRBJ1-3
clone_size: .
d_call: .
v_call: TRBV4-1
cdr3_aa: CASSLGRQVGNTIYF
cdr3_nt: TGCGCCAGCAGCCTTGGGAGACAGGTTGGAAACACCATATATTTT

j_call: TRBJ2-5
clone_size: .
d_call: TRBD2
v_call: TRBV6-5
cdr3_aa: CASSPALAGGETQYF
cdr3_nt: TGTGCCAGCAGCCCCGCACTAGCGGGGGGGGAGACCCAGTACTTC

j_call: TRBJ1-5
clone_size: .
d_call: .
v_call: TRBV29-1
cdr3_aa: CSVVTRGQPQHF
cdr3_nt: TGCAGCGTTGTGACACGTGGACAGCCCCAGCATTTT

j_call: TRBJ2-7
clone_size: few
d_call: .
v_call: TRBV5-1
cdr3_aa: CASRGDRYEQYF
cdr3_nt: TGCGCCAGCAGGGGCGATCGCTACGAGCAGTACTTC

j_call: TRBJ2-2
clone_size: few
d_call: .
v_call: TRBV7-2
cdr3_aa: CASNVGTNTGELFF
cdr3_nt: TGTGCCAGCAACGTGGGGACGAACACCGGGGAGCTGTTTTTT

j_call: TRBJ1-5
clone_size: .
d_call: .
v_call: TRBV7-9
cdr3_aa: CASSLGGAQPQHF
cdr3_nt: TGTGCCAGCAGCTTAGGAGGGGCTCAGCCCCAGCATTTT

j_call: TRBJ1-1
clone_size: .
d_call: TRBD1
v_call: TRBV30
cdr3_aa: CAYEGQLKRRAFF
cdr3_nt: TGTGCCTACGAGGGACAGTTAAAGCGTAGAGCTTTCTTT

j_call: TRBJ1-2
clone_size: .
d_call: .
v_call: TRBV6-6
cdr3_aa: CASSPTGGGYTF
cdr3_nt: TGTGCCAGCAGCCCCACGGGAGGAGGCTACACCTTC

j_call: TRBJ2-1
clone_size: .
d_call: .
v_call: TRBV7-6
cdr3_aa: CASSPRSWGGWGPNNEQFF
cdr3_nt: TGTGCCAGCAGCCCCCGGTCTTGGGGGGGGTGGGGGCCAAACAATGAGCAGTTCTTC

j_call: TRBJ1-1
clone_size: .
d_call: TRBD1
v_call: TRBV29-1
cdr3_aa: CSVDREVGNTEAFF
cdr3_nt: TGCAGCGTAGACAGGGAAGTCGGGAACACTGAAGCTTTCTTT

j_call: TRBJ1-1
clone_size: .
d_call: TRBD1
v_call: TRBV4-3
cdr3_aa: CASSQVPVRVSGGGKTEAFF
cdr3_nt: TGCGCCAGCAGCCAAGTACCGGTGAGGGTGTCAGGGGGCGGGAAAACTGAAGCTTTCTTT

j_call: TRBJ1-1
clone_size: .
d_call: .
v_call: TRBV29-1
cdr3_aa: CSVQGPLETEAFF
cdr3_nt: TGCAGCGTCCAGGGGCCCCTCGAGACTGAAGCTTTCTTT

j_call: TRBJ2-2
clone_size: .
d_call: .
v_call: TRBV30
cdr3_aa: CAWGSWTDSTGELFF
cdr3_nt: TGTGCCTGGGGATCCTGGACCGACAGTACCGGGGAGCTGTTTTTT

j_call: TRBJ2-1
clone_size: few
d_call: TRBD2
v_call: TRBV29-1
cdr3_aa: CSVEMVAGASSYNEQFF
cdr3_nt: TGCAGCGTTGAAATGGTAGCGGGGGCGAGCTCCTACAATGAGCAGTTCTTC

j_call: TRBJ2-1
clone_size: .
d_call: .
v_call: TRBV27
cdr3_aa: CASSPRLVGNEQFF
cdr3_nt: TGTGCCAGCAGTCCCCGACTAGTGGGGAATGAGCAGTTCTTC

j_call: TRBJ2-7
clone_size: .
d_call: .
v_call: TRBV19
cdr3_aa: CASGGNYEQYF
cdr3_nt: TGTGCCAGCGGAGGAAACTACGAGCAGTACTTC

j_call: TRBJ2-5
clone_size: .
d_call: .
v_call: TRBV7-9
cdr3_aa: CASSSQETQYF
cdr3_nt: TGTGCCAGCAGCTCACAAGAGACCCAGTACTTC

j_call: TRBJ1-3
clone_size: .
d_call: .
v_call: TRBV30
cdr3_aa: CAWSADRTGNTIYF
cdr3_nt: TGTGCCTGGAGTGCTGACAGAACTGGAAACACCATATATTTT

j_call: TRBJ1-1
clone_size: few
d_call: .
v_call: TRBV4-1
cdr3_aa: CASKDTVNTEAFF
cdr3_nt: TGCGCCAGCAAAGACACGGTAAACACTGAAGCTTTCTTT

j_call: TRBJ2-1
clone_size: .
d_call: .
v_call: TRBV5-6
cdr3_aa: CASSLVKDGGYNEQFF
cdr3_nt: TGTGCCAGCAGCTTGGTAAAGGACGGAGGTTACAATGAGCAGTTCTTC

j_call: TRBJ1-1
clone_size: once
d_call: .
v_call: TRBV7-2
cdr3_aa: CASSLAWGNTEAFF
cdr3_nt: TGTGCCAGCAGCTTAGCTTGGGGGAACACTGAAGCTTTCTTT